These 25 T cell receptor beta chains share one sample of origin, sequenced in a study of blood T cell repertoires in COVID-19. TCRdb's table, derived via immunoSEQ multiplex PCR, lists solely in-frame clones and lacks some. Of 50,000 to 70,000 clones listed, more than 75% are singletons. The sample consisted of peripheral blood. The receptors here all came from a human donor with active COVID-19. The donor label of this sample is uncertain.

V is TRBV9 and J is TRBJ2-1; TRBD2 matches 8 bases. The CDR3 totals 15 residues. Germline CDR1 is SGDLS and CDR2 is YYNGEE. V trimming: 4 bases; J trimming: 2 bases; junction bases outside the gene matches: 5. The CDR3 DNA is TGTGCCAGCAGCCAGCGGGGGAGCCCCTACAATGAGCAGTTCTTC. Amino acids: CASSQRGSPYNEQFF.

The chain's CDR3 is CASSFQGLTEAFF. The CDR3 DNA reads TGTGCCAGCAGCTTTCAGGGTCTCACTGAAGCTTTCTTT. The rearrangement uses TRBV5-5 and TRBJ1-1; D is perhaps TRBD1 (5 bases). CDR3 length: 13 amino acids. The germline gives CDR1 SGHKS, CDR2 YYEKEE (reference sequence). V was cut by 2 bases and J by 4 bases, with 9 bases left in between.

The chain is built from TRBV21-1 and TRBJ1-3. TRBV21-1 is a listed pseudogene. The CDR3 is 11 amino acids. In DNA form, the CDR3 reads TGTGCCAGCAGCAAAACCGGGACTTGCTATTTT. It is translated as CASSKTGTCYF.

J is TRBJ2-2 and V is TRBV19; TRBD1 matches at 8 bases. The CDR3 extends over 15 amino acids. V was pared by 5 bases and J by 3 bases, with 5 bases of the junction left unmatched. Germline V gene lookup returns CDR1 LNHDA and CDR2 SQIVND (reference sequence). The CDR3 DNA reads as TGTGCCAGTAGTGCAAGACAGGGGCACACCGGGGAGCTGTTTTTT. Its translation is CASSARQGHTGELFF.

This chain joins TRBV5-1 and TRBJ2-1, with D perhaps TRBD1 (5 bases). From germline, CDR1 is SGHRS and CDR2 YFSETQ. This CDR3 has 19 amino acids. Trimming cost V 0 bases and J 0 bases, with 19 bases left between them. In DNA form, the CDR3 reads TGCGCCAGCAGCTTGGTTCAGGGCCCGGCCCGAGCCTCCTACAATGAGCAGTTCTTC. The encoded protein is CASSLVQGPARASYNEQFF.

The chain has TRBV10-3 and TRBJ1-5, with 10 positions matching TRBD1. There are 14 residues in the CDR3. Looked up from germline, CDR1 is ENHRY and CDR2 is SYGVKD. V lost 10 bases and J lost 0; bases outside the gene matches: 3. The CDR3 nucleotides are TGTGCCACGACAGGGGGCTATAGCAATCAGCCCCAGCATTTT. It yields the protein CATTGGYSNQPQHF.

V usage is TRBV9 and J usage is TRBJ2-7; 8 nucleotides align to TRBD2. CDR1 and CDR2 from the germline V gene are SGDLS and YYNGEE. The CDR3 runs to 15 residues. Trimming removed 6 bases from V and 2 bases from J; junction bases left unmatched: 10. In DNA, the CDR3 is TGTGCCAGCACCCCGGCGGGGGGCCCCCCCTACGAGCAGTACTTC. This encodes CASTPAGGPPYEQYF. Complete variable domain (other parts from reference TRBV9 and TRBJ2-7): DSGVTQTPKHLITATGQRVTLRCSPRSGDLSVYWYQQSLDQGLQFLIQYYNGEERAKGNILERFSAQQFPDLHSELNLSSLELGDSALYFCASTPAGGPPYEQYFGPGTRLTVT.

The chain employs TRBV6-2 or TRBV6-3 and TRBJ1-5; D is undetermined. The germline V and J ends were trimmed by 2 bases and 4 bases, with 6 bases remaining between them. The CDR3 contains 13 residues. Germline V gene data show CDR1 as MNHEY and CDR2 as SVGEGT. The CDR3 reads CASSYGFNQPQHF. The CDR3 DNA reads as TGTGCCAGCAGTTACGGCTTTAATCAGCCCCAGCATTTT.

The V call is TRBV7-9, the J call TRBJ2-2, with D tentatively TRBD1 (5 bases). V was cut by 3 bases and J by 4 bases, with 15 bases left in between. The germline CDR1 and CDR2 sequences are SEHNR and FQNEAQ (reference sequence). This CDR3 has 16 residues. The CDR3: CASSLLAGPGTGELFF. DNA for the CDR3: TGTGCCAGCAGCTTGTTAGCAGGGCCGGGCACCGGGGAGCTGTTTTTT.

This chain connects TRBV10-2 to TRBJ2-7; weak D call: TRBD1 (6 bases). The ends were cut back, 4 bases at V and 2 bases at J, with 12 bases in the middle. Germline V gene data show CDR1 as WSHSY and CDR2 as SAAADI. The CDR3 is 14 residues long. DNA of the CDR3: TGCGCCAGCAGTGTGGCAGGGGCGGCCTACGAGCAGTACTTC. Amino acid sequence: CASSVAGAAYEQYF.

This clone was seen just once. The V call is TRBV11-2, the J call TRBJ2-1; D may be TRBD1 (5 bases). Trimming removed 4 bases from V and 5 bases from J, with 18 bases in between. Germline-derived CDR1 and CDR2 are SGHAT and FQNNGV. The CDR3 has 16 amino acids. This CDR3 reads CASSSILTGLNNEQFF. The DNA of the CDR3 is TGTGCCAGCAGCTCAATACTAACAGGATTGAACAATGAGCAGTTCTTC. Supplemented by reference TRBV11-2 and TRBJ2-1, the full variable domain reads EAGVAQSPRYKIIEKRQSVAFWCNPISGHATLYWYQQILGQGPKLLIQFQNNGVVDDSQLPKDRFSAERLKGVDSTLKIQPAKLEDSAVYLCASSSILTGLNNEQFFGPGTRLTVL.

CDR3 coding DNA: TGTGCCAGCAGCGCGCAAGGGGTAACTGAAGCTTTCTTT. It translates to CASSAQGVTEAFF. The chain joins TRBV3-1 (or the pseudogene TRBV3-2) to TRBJ1-1; D possibly corresponds to TRBD1 (5 bases). Germline lookup yields CDR1 LGHDT and CDR2 YNNKEL (reference sequence). Trimming took off 5 bases at V and 5 bases at J, with 12 bases between the two ends. There are 13 residues in the CDR3.

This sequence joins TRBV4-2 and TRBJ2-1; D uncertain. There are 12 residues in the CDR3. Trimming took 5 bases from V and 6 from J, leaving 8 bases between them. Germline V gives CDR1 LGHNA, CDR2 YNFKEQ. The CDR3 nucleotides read TGTGCCAGCAGCAACACGGGCAATGAGCAGTTCTTC. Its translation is CASSNTGNEQFF.

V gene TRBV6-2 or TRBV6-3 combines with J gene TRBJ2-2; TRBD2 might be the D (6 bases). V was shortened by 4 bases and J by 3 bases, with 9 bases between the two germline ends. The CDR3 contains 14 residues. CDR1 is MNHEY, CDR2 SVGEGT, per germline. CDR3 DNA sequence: TGTGCCAGCAGTTGGTCTAGCGACACCGGGGAGCTGTTTTTT. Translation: CASSWSSDTGELFF.

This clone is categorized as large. As DNA, the CDR3 is TGTGCCAGCAGCTTAGCGACTAGCCGCACAGATACGCAGTATTTT. Its translation: CASSLATSRTDTQYF. The V and J genes are TRBV7-6 and TRBJ2-3, with TRBD2 matching over 7 bases. Trimming cost V 0 bases and J 1 base; bases outside gene matches: 1. CDR1 and CDR2 (germline): SGHVS, FNYEAQ. The CDR3 consists of 15 residues.

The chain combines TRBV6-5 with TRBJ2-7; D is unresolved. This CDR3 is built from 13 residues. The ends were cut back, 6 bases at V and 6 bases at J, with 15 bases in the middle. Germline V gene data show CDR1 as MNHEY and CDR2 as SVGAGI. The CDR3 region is CASSPGVRLEQYF. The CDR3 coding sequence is TGTGCCAGCAGCCCCGGCGTGCGGCTCGAGCAGTACTTC.

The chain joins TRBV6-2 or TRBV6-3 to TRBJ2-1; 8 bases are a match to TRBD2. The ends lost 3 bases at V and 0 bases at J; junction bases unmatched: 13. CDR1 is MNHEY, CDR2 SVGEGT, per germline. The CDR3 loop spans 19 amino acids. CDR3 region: CASSYPLPGGFNSYNEQFF. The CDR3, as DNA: TGTGCCAGCAGTTATCCCCTCCCGGGAGGGTTTAACTCCTACAATGAGCAGTTCTTC.

CDR3 sequence reads: CASSPGGRTQGNTIYF. The CDR3 bases are TGCGCCAGCAGCCCCGGCGGGAGGACCCAGGGAAACACCATATATTTT. This chain connects TRBV5-1 to TRBJ1-3; the D is unclear. V lost 4 bases, J lost 4 bases, and 18 bases lay in between. The CDR3 spans 16 residues. Germline V gene sequence: CDR1 SGHRS, CDR2 YFSETQ.

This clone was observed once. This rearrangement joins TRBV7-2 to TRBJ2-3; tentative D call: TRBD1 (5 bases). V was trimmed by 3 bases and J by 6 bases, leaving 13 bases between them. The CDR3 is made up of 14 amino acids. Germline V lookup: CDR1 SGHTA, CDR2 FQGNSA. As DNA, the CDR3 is TGTGCCAGCAGCTTCTTTAGGGGTGGGGATACGCAGTATTTT. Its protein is CASSFFRGGDTQYF. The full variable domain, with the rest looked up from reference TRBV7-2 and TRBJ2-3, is GAGVSQSPSNKVTEKGKDVELRCDPISGHTALYWYRQSLGQGLEFLIYFQGNSAPDKSGLPSDRFSAERTGGSVSTLTIQRTQQEDSAVYLCASSFFRGGDTQYFGPGTRLTVL.

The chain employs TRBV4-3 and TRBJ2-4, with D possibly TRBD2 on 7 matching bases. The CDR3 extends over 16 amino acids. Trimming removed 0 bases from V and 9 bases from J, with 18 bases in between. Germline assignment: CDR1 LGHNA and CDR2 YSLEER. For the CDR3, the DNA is TGCGCCAGCAGCCAAGATAGTCGGGGGGCCTCCACCATTCAGTACTTC. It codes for CASSQDSRGASTIQYF.

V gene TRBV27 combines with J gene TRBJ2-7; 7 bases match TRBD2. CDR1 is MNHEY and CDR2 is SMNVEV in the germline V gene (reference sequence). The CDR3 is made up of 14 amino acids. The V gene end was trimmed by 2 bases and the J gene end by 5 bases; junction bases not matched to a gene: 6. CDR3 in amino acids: CASSLGGENNEQYF. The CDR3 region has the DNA TGTGCCAGCAGTTTAGGGGGGGAGAATAACGAGCAGTACTTC.

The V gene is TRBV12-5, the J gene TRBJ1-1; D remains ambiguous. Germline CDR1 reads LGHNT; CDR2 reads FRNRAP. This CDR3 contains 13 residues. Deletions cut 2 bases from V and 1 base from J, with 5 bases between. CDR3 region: CASGLSRNTEAFF. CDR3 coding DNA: TGTGCTAGTGGTTTGAGCCGGAACACTGAAGCTTTCTTT.

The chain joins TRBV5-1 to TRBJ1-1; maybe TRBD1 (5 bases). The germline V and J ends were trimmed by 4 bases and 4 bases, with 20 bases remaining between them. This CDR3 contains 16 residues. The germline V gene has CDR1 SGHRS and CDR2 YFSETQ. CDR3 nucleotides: TGCGCCAGCAGCCAAACTTCGGGGGGGTTAGGCACTGAAGCTTTCTTT. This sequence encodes CASSQTSGGLGTEAFF.

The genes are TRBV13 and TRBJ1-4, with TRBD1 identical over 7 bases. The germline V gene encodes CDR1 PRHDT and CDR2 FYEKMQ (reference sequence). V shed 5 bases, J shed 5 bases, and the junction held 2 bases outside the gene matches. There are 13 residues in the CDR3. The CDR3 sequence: CASSPRGNEKLFF. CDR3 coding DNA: TGTGCCAGCAGCCCCAGGGGGAATGAAAAACTGTTTTTT.

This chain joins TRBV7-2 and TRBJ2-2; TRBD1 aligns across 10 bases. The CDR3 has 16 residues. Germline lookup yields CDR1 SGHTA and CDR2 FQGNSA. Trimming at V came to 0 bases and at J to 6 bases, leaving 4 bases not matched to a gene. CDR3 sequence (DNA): TGTGCCAGCAGCTTAGCGCCCGGACAGGGGGCCGGGGAGCTGTTTTTT. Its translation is CASSLAPGQGAGELFF.